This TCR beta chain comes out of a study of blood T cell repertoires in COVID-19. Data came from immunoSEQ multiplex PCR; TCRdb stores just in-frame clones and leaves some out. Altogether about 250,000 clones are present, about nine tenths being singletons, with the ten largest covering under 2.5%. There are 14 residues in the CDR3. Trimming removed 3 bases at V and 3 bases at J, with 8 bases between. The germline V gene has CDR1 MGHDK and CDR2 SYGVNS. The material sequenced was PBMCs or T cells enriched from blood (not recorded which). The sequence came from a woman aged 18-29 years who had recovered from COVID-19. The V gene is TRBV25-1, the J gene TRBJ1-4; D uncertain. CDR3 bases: TGTGCCAGCAGTGATCACCGGGCTAATGAAAAACTGTTTTTT. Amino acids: CASSDHRANEKLFF.